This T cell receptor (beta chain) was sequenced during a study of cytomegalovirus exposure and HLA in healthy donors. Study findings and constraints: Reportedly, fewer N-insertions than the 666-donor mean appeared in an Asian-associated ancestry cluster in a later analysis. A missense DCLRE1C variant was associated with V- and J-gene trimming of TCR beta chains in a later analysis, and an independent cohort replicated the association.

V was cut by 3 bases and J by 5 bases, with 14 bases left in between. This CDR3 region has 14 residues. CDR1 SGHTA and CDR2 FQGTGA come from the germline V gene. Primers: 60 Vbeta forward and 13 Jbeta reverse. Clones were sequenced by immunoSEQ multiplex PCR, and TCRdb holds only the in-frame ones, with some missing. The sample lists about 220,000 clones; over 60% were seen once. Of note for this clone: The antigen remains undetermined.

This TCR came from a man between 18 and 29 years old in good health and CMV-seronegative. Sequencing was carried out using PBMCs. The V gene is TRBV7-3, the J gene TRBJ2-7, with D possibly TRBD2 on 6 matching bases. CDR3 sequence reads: CASSFSGIGNEQYF. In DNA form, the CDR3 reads TGTGCCAGCAGCTTTAGCGGTATTGGGAACGAGCAGTACTTC.